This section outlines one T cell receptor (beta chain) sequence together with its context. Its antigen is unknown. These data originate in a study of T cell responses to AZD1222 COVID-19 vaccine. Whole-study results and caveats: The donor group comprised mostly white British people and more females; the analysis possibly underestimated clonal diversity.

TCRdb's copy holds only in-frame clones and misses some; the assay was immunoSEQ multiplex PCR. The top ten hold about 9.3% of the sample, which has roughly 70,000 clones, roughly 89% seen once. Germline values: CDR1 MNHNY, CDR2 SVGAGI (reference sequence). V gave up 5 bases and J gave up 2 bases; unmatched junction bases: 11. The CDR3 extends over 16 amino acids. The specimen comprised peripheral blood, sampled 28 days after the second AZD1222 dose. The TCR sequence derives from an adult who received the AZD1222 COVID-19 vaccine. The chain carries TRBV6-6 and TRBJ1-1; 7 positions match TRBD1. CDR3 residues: CASSGGVTGSNTEAFF. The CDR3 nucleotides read TGTGCCAGCAGTGGGGGAGTGACAGGGTCAAACACTGAAGCTTTCTTT.